This T cell receptor beta chain was sequenced in a study of cytomegalovirus exposure and HLA in healthy donors. Looked up from germline, CDR1 is MGHRA and CDR2 is YSYEKL. This CDR3 is 15 amino acids long. V lost 2 bases and J lost 3, with 12 bases in between. Study conclusions and caveats: In all likelihood, a cluster of highly shared sequence variants was a sequencing artifact. Most of the CMV-associated TCR beta chains (in a later analysis) appeared to be HLA-restricted. In vitro checks showed that a few CMV-associated chains really do target CMV antigens.

Use of 60 Vbeta and 13 Jbeta primers characterized the PCR. Using immunoSEQ multiplex PCR, the repertoire was profiled, and TCRdb retains in-frame clones only, with some absent. The listing records roughly 35,000 clones. Points on this clone: What it binds is not known.

This sequence was found in a middle-aged woman in good health and CMV-seropositive. The sequenced material came from PBMCs. This chain uses TRBV4-1 with TRBJ2-3; D possibly corresponds to TRBD2 (7 bases). The CDR3 loop reads CASSQWGGVTDTQYF. CDR3 in DNA: TGCGCCAGCAGCCAATGGGGGGGCGTAACAGATACGCAGTATTTT.